These 14 T cell receptor beta chains were sequenced from one sample in a study of cytomegalovirus exposure and HLA in healthy donors. It was with 60 Vbeta and 13 Jbeta primers that the PCR ran. TCRdb's copy holds only in-frame clones and misses some; the assay was immunoSEQ multiplex PCR. This table holds 75,000 to 100,000 clones, over 70% found once. The sequencing sample was made of PBMCs. The receptors shown here come from a man in his 60s in good health and CMV-seronegative.

This chain joins TRBV5-6 and TRBJ1-6; TRBD1 is a possible D gene (5 bases). Germline assignment: CDR1 SGHDT and CDR2 YYEEEE. This CDR3 is 14 amino acids long. Trimming removed 2 bases from V and 6 bases from J, with 9 bases in between. This CDR3 reads CASSFLDINSPLHF. CDR3 nucleotides: TGTGCCAGCAGCTTCTTGGACATTAATTCACCCCTCCACTTT. The complete variable domain, with remaining parts taken from reference TRBV5-6 and TRBJ1-6, reads DAGVTQSPTHLIKTRGQQVTLRCSPKSGHDTVSWYQQALGQGPQFIFQYYEEEERQRGNFPDRFSGHQFPNYSSELNVNALLLGDSALYLCASSFLDINSPLHFGNGTRLTVT.

The rearrangement links TRBV2 to TRBJ2-7; D remains unclear. Trimming removed 7 bases from V and 6 bases from J, with 13 bases in between. This CDR3 has 12 residues. In germline, CDR1 is SNHLY, CDR2 FYNNEI. CDR3 sequence reads: CASKVLAGEQYF. The CDR3 DNA reads TGTGCCAGCAAGGTTTTAGCCGGCGAGCAGTACTTC.

The chain links TRBV5-1 to TRBJ1-2; unclear D gene. V gave up 0 bases and J gave up 5 bases, with 8 bases separating them. The CDR3 loop spans 13 amino acids. Germline values: CDR1 SGHRS, CDR2 YFSETQ. CDR3 nucleotides: TGCGCCAGCAGCTTGGAGAGATCTTATGGCTACACCTTC. Its translation: CASSLERSYGYTF. The whole variable domain, filled in from reference TRBV5-1 and TRBJ1-2, reads KAGVTQTPRYLIKTRGQQVTLSCSPISGHRSVSWYQQTPGQGLQFLFEYFSETQRNKGNFPGRFSGRQFSNSRSEMNVSTLELGDSALYLCASSLERSYGYTFGSGTRLTVV.

The chain combines TRBV4-3 with TRBJ1-1; 7 bases are a match to TRBD1. V lost 5 bases and J lost 1; bases outside the gene matches: 4. Germline V lookup: CDR1 LGHNA, CDR2 YSLEER. The CDR3 is 14 residues long. The DNA for the CDR3 is TGCGCCAGCAGCGGGGACAGATCGAACACTGAAGCTTTCTTT. It encodes CASSGDRSNTEAFF.

As for this clone: Distinct nucleotide sequences in the sample also encode this CDR3. The V gene is TRBV4-2, the J gene TRBJ1-2, with unresolved D. Germline CDR1 reads LGHNA; CDR2 reads YNFKEQ. The CDR3 consists of 14 residues. The V end was cut by 0 bases, the J end by 2 bases, with 7 bases between. Written as DNA, the CDR3 is TGTGCCAGCAGCCAAGAGGGCAGGAACTATGGCTACACCTTC. Its translation is CASSQEGRNYGYTF.

The gene calls are TRBV7-6 and TRBJ1-4; TRBD1 is a possible D gene (6 bases). The CDR3 is 14 amino acids. Between the trimmed V and J ends, which lost 4 bases and 7 bases, there was a span of 13 bases. Germline CDR1 reads SGHVS; CDR2 reads FNYEAQ. This CDR3 is CASSSQGYGEKLFF. CDR3 nucleotide sequence: TGTGCCAGCAGCTCCCAGGGGTATGGTGAAAAACTGTTTTTT.

V usage is TRBV7-9 and J usage is TRBJ1-4; D unresolved. The germline V and J ends were trimmed by 5 bases and 0 bases, with 7 bases remaining between them. The CDR3 loop spans 14 amino acids. The germline CDR1 and CDR2 sequences are SEHNR and FQNEAQ (reference sequence). For the CDR3, the DNA is TGTGCCAGCAGCCTCGGGACAACTAATGAAAAACTGTTTTTT. Encoded protein: CASSLGTTNEKLFF.

The rearrangement uses TRBV25-1 and TRBJ1-1; tentatively, D is TRBD1 (5 bases). The CDR3 length is 17 residues. Germline CDR1 MGHDK, CDR2 SYGVNS. The V and J ends lost 7 bases and 0 bases respectively, with 21 bases between them. CDR3 region: CASTGSGTGLMNTEAFF. The CDR3 nucleotides are TGTGCCAGCACCGGAAGCGGGACGGGCCTTATGAACACTGAAGCTTTCTTT. Supplemented by reference TRBV25-1 and TRBJ1-1, the full variable domain reads EADIYQTPRYLVIGTGKKITLECSQTMGHDKMYWYQQDPGMELHLIHYSYGVNSTEKGDLSSESTVSRIRTEHFPLTLESARPSHTSQYLCASTGSGTGLMNTEAFFGQGTRLTVV.

The chain is built from TRBV7-9 and TRBJ2-7, with D possibly matching TRBD1 (6 bases). This CDR3 contains 16 residues. Trimming removed 2 bases at V and 2 bases at J, with 16 bases between. Germline CDR1 and CDR2: SEHNR and FQNEAQ (reference sequence). CDR3 residues: CASSLPTGRKAYEQYF. CDR3 coding DNA: TGTGCCAGCAGCTTACCGACAGGCCGGAAGGCCTACGAGCAGTACTTC.

This clone was recorded a few times. The chain has TRBV6-1 and TRBJ1-4, with D tentatively TRBD1 (5 bases). Germline V gene sequence: CDR1 MNHNS, CDR2 SASEGT. V lost 5 bases and J lost 8, with 12 bases in between. This CDR3 is built from 13 residues. The CDR3 reads CASSPRGWEKLFF. The DNA for the CDR3 is TGTGCCAGCAGTCCAAGGGGCTGGGAAAAACTGTTTTTT.

This clone was seen only once. The chain couples TRBV5-1 to TRBJ2-7; maybe TRBD1 (6 bases). Germline V lookup: CDR1 SGHRS, CDR2 YFSETQ. CDR3 length: 14 amino acids. The ends were cut back, 3 bases at V and 4 bases at J, with 14 bases in the middle. The CDR3 sequence: CASSWGLGTYEQYF. CDR3 bases: TGCGCCAGCAGCTGGGGCTTGGGGACATACGAGCAGTACTTC.

V gene TRBV19 combines with J gene TRBJ2-2, with 9 bases identical to TRBD2. The CDR3 loop spans 17 amino acids. Germline V lookup: CDR1 LNHDA, CDR2 SQIVND (reference sequence). The V segment lost 5 bases and the J segment 2 bases; nucleotides outside the gene matches: 9. Written as DNA, the CDR3 is TGTGCCAGTAGTTCCGGGCGCGGGGGGGCAAACACCGGGGAGCTGTTTTTT. Its protein is CASSSGRGGANTGELFF.

There are a few counts of this clone. The rearrangement joins TRBV7-2 to TRBJ2-7, with D tentatively TRBD2 (5 bases). The V gene's germline CDR1 is SGHTA and CDR2 FQGNSA. The V end was cut by 5 bases, the J end by 3 bases, with 14 bases between. The CDR3 consists of 14 residues. The CDR3 spells CASSISGVSYEQYF. The CDR3 nucleotides are TGTGCCAGCAGCATTTCCGGGGTGAGCTACGAGCAGTACTTC.

V usage is TRBV7-2 and J usage is TRBJ1-5, with a weak D call TRBD1 (5 bases). V was clipped by 3 bases and J by 2 bases, with 14 bases between them. This CDR3 spans 16 amino acids. Germline loops: CDR1 SGHTA, CDR2 FQGNSA. The CDR3 sequence is CASSLTGGGRNQPQHF. DNA of the CDR3: TGTGCCAGCAGCTTGACGGGGGGGGGTCGCAATCAGCCCCAGCATTTT.